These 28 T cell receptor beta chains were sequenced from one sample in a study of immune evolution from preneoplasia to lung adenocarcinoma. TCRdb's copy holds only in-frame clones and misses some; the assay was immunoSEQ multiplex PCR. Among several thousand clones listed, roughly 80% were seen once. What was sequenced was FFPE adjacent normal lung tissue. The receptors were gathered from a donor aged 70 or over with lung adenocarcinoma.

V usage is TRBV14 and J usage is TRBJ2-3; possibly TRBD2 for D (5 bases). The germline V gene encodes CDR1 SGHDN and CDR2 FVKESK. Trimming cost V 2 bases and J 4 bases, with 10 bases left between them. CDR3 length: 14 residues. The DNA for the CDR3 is TGTGCCAGCAGCCAACTACCCGGGGCAGATACGCAGTATTTT. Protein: CASSQLPGADTQYF.

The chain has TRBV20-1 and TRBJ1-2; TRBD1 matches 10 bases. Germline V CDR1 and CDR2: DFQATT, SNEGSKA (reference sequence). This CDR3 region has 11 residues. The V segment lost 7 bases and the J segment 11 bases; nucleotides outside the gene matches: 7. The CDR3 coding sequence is TGCAGTGGGGGACAGGGGAGGGATTACACCTTC. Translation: CSGGQGRDYTF.

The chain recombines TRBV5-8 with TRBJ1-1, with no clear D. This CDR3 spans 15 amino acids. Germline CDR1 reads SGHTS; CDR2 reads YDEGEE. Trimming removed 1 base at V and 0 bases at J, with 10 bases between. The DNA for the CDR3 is TGTGCCAGCAGCTTGACTGGCACTCTGAACACTGAAGCTTTCTTT. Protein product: CASSLTGTLNTEAFF.

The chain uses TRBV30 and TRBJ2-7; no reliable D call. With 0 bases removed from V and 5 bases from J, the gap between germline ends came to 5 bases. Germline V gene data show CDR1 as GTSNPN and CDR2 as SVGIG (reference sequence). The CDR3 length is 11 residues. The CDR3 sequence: CAWSVAHEQYF. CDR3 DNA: TGTGCCTGGAGTGTAGCCCACGAGCAGTACTTC.

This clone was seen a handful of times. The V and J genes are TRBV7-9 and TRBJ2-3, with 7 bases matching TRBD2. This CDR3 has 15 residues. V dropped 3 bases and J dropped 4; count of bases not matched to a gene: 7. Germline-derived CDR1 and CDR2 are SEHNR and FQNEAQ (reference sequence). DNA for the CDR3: TGTGCCAGCAGCTTGGGGGGGTTTAGCGCAGATACGCAGTATTTT. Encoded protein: CASSLGGFSADTQYF. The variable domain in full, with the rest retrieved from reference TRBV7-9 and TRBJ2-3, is DTGVSQNPRHKITKRGQNVTFRCDPISEHNRLYWYRQTLGQGPEFLTYFQNEAQLEKSRLLSDRFSAERPKGSFSTLEIQRTEQGDSAMYLCASSLGGFSADTQYFGPGTRLTVL.

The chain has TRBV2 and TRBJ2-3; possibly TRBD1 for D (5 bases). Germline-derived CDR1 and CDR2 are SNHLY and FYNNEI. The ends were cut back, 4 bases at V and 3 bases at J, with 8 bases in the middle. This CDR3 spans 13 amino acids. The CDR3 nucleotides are TGTGCCAGCAGTGTGGCAGGGACAGATACGCAGTATTTT. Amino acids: CASSVAGTDTQYF. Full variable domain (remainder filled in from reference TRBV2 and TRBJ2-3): EPEVTQTPSHQVTQMGQEVILRCVPISNHLYFYWYRQILGQKVEFLVSFYNNEISEKSEIFDDQFSVERPDGSNFTLKIRSTKLEDSAMYFCASSVAGTDTQYFGPGTRLTVL.

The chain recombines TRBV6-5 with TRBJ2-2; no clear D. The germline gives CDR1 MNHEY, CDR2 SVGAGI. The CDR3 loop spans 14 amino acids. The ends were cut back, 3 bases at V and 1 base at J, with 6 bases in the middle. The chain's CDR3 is CASSYFRNTGELFF. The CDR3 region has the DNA TGTGCCAGCAGTTATTTCAGGAACACCGGGGAGCTGTTTTTT.

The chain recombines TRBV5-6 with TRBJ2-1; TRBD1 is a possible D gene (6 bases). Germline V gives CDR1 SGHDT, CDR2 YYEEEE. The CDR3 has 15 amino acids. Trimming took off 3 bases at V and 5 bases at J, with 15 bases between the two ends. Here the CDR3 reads CASSSGQPGHNEQFF. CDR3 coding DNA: TGTGCCAGCAGCTCCGGACAGCCAGGACACAATGAGCAGTTCTTC.

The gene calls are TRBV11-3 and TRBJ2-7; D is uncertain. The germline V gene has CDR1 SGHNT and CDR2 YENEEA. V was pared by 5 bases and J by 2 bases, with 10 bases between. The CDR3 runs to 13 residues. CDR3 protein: CASSKGQAYEQYF. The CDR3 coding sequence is TGTGCCAGCAGCAAAGGCCAGGCCTACGAGCAGTACTTC.

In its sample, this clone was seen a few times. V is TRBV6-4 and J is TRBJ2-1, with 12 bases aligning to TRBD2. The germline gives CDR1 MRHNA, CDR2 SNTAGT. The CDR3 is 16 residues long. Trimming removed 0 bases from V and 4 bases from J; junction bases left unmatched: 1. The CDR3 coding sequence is TGTGCCAGCAGTGACTCGACTAGCGGGAGTTACAATGAGCAGTTCTTC. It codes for CASSDSTSGSYNEQFF.

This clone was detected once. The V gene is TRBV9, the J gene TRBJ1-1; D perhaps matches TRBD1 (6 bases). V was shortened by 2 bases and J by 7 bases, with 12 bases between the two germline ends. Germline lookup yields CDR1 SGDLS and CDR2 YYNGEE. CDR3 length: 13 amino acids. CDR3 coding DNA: TGTGCCAGCAGCGTTGTAGGGGGGGGTGAAGCTTTCTTT. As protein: CASSVVGGGEAFF.

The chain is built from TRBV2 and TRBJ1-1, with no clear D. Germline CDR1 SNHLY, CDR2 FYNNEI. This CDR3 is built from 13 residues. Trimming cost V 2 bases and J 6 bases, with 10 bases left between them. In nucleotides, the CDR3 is TGTGCCAGCAGTGAAATAGGGATTGCTGAAGCTTTCTTT. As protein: CASSEIGIAEAFF.

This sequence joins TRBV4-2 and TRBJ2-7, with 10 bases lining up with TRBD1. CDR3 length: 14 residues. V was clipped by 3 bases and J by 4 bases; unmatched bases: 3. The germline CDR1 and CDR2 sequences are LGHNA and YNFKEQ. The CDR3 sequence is CASSHDRGPYEQYF. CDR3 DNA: TGTGCCAGCAGCCACGACAGGGGGCCTTACGAGCAGTACTTC.

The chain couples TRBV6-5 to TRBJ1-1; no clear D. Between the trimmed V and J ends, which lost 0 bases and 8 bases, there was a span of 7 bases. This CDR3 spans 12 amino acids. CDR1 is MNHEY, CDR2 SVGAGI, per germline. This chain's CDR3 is CASSYSGKEAFF. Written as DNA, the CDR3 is TGTGCCAGCAGTTACTCTGGGAAAGAAGCTTTCTTT.

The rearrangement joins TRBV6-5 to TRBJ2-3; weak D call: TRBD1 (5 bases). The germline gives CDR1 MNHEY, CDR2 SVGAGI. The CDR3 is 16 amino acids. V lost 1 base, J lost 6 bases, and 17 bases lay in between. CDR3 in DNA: TGTGCCAGCAGTTACTTTAGGGGCCTGAGTTTGGATACGCAGTATTTT. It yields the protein CASSYFRGLSLDTQYF.

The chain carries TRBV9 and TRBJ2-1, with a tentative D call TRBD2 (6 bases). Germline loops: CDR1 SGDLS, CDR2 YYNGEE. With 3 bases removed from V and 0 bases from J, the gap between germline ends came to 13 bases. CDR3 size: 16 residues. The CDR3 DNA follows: TGTGCCAGCAGCGCCCCCGGGGGAAGCTCCTACAATGAGCAGTTCTTC. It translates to CASSAPGGSSYNEQFF.

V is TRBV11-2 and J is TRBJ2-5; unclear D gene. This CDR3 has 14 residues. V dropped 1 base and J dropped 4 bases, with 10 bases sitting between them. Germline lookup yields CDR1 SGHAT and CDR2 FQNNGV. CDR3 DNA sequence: TGTGCCAGCAGCTTAGGGAACCCTCGAGAGACCCAGTACTTC. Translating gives CASSLGNPRETQYF.

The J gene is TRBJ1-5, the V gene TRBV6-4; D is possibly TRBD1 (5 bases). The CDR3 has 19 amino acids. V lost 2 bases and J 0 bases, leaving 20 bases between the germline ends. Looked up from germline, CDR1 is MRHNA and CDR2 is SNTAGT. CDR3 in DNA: TGTGCCAGCAGTGACCCAATGAACCGGGACGGAAATAGCAATCAGCCCCAGCATTTT. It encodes CASSDPMNRDGNSNQPQHF.

The CDR3 DNA is TGCGCCAGCAGCTTGGAGAACTATGGCTACACCTTC. It specifies CASSLENYGYTF. V gene TRBV5-1 combines with J gene TRBJ1-2; no firm D call. V shed 0 bases and J shed 2 bases, with 2 bases lying between them. CDR3 size: 12 residues. CDR1 and CDR2 (germline): SGHRS, YFSETQ.

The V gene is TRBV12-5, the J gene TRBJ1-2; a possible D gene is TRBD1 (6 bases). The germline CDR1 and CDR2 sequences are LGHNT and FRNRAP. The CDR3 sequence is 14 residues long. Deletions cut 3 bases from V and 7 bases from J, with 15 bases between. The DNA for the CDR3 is TGTGCTAGTGGTTTAGGACAGATACGGCCTGGCTACACCTTC. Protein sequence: CASGLGQIRPGYTF.

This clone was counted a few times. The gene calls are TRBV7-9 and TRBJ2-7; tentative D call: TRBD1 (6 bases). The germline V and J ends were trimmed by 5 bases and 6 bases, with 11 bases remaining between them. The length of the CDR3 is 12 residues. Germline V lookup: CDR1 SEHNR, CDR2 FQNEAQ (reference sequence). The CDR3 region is CASSHGTPEQYF. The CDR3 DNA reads TGTGCCAGCAGCCACGGGACACCCGAGCAGTACTTC.

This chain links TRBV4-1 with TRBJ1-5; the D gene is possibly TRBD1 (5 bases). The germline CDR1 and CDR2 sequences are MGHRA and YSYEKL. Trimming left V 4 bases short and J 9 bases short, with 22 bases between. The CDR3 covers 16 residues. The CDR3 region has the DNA TGCGCCAGCAGCCCTCAGGGTACCATTCCTCTTCGGCCCCAGCATTTT. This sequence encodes CASSPQGTIPLRPQHF.

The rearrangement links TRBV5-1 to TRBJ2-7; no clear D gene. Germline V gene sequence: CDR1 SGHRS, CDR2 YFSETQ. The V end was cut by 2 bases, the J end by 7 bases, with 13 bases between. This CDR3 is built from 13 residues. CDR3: CASSLGQAGEQYF. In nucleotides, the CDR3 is TGCGCCAGCAGCTTAGGGCAGGCTGGGGAGCAGTACTTC.

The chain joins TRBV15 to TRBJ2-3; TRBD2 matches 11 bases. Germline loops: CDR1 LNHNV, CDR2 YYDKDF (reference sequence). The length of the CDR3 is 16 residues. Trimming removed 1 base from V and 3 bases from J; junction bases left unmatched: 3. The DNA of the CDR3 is TGTGCCACCAGCAGAGGGACTAGCGGGCCGACAGATACGCAGTATTTT. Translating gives CATSRGTSGPTDTQYF.

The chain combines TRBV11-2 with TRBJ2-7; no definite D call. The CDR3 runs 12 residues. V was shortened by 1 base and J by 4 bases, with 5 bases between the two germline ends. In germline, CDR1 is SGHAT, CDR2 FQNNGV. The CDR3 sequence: CASSLAVYEQYF. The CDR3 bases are TGTGCCAGCAGCTTAGCCGTGTACGAGCAGTACTTC.

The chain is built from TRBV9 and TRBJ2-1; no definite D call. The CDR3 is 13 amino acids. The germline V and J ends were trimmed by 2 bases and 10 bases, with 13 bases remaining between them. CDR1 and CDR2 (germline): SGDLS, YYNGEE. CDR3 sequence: CASSVLPHGEQFF. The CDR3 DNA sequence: TGTGCCAGCAGCGTCCTTCCACACGGGGAGCAGTTCTTC. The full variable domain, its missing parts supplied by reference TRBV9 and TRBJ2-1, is DSGVTQTPKHLITATGQRVTLRCSPRSGDLSVYWYQQSLDQGLQFLIQYYNGEERAKGNILERFSAQQFPDLHSELNLSSLELGDSALYFCASSVLPHGEQFFGPGTRLTVL.

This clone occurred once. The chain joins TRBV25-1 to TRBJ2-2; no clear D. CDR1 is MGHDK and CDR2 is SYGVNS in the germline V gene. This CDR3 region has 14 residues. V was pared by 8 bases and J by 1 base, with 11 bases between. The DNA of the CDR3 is TGTGCCAGCTCCCCGTGGCAGAACACCGGGGAGCTGTTTTTT. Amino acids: CASSPWQNTGELFF.

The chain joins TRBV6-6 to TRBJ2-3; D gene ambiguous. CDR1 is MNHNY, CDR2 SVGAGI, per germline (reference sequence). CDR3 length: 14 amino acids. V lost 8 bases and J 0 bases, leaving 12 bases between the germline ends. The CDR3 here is CASALSGSTDTQYF. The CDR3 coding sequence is TGTGCCAGCGCCCTTTCCGGTAGCACAGATACGCAGTATTTT.